This TCR beta chain was sequenced during a study of PD-L1 blockade in urothelial cancer. About the study: Atezolizumab (1,200 mg intravenously every 3 weeks) began in the mid-2010s for patients. Prior chemotherapy ranged from 0 to 3 regimens per patient. Blood gave a median around 150,000 T cells.

The data were produced by immunoSEQ multiplex PCR, yet TCRdb's version contains in-frame clones alone and is incomplete. The sample records 29,000 or so clones, about 79% being singletons. Study conclusions and caveats: More expansion of tumor-associated blood clones, seen at 3 weeks, marked durable-benefit patients.

Time point here: peripheral blood 6 weeks after treatment start. Concerning this clone: Its antigen remains unidentified.

The TCR sequence derives from a man between 70 and 80 years old with urothelial cancer. The sequencing used PBMCs, collected around atezolizumab (anti-PD-L1) treatment.

The CDR3 protein is CASSLNQQDTQYF. As DNA, the CDR3 is TGTGCCAGCAGCTTAAATCAACAGGATACGCAGTATTTT. The V gene is TRBV7-2, the J gene TRBJ2-3; D gene unclear. Germline V gives CDR1 SGHTA, CDR2 FQGNSA. Trimming took 2 bases from V and 6 from J, leaving 9 bases between them. The CDR3 totals 13 residues.